This T cell receptor (beta chain) was captured by sequencing in a study of PD-1 blockade in mismatch repair-deficient tumors. Overall study: Enrolled about 2012-2016, patients had progressing, pretreated mismatch repair-deficient cancers of 11 to 13 types. Study observations and caveats: After pembrolizumab, tumor-resident clones rose rapidly, then generally contracted before radiologic responses.

Regarding this clone: Its target is not known.

Clones were sequenced by immunoSEQ multiplex PCR, and TCRdb holds only the in-frame ones, with some missing. The table shows 30,000 to 40,000 clones, with 65% to 85% occurring only once. The CDR3 has 15 amino acids. Germline CDR1 SNHLY, CDR2 FYNNEI. V lost 6 bases and J lost 1; bases outside the gene matches: 5. Mismatch repair deficiency was confirmed in all patients, by PCR or immunohistochemistry. TCR sequencing covered a few patients who responded to pembrolizumab. Specimen: PBMCs, collected roughly 6 weeks after starting pembrolizumab. This sequence joins TRBV2 and TRBJ2-2; TRBD1 matches at 7 bases. The sequence derives from an adult with mismatch repair-deficient cancer. CDR3 coding DNA: TGTGCCAGCAGCGAGCACAGGGGGAACACCGGGGAGCTGTTTTTT. Amino acid sequence: CASSEHRGNTGELFF. Filled out from reference TRBV2 and TRBJ2-2, the complete variable domain reads EPEVTQTPSHQVTQMGQEVILRCVPISNHLYFYWYRQILGQKVEFLVSFYNNEISEKSEIFDDQFSVERPDGSNFTLKIRSTKLEDSAMYFCASSEHRGNTGELFFGEGSRLTVL.